This T cell receptor (beta chain) was recovered during a study of T-cell memory formation after mild COVID-19. Trimming took off 3 bases at V and 2 bases at J, with 13 bases between the two ends. Looked up from germline, CDR1 is LGHNA and CDR2 is YNFKEQ. This CDR3 comprises 15 residues. TCRdb reprocessed the 5' RACE reads with MiXCR, giving one entry per CDR3 protein. The repertoire has 300,000 to 350,000 distinct CDR3 sequences, roughly 13% of them found once; the top ten carry around 23%. The clonotype originates from a young man who had mild COVID-19 (a few samples of this study predate the infection). Cell type and time point are not known. V usage is TRBV4-2 and J usage is TRBJ1-1; D call uncertain. Sequencing was carried out using PBMCs or a T cell subset sorted from them (not recorded which). The CDR3 protein is CASSQSPVTNTEAFF. The CDR3 DNA sequence: TGTGCCAGCAGCCAGTCCCCCGTTACTAACACTGAAGCTTTCTTT.